Only a few counts were recorded for the clone carrying this TCR beta chain. One end of the junction does not line up with germline, which may come from a read error. The study assigned cohorts using participant-reported clinical history. The source of the sample is a study of blood T cell repertoires in COVID-19. Study-wide context: Sites in the United States, Italy and Spain provided acute and convalescent COVID-19 samples. Sample material is recorded as cDNA or gDNA derived from T cells, B-cell-depleted T cells, or PBMCs.

The germline gives CDR1 SGHRS, CDR2 YFSETQ. The CDR3 totals 15 residues. Per the study methods: Amplification of reference gene primers provided the estimated nucleated cell counts. Clones were sequenced by immunoSEQ multiplex PCR, and TCRdb holds only the in-frame ones, with some missing. The V and J calls and clone size come from that table; D and trimming were worked out from the DNA. The sample has some 260,000 clones; roughly four fifths are singletons. The sample comprised PBMCs or T cells enriched from blood (not recorded which). The origin of this receptor is a man aged 25 to 40 with acute COVID-19. J is TRBJ1-6 and V is TRBV5-1; 8 bases match TRBD1. CDR3 nucleotide sequence: TGTGCCAGCAGCTCGGTGGACAGGGTTACTTCACCCCTCCACTTT. Protein sequence: CASSSVDRVTSPLHF.